Described below is a single T cell receptor beta chain sequence and its context. No antigen is known for it. No much larger clone exists at a distance of one base, and base qualities are not known. This sample was taken from a study of control samples from healthy donors and cancer patients (dated by TCRdb to about 2020). The library was built by means of the immunoSEQ multiplex PCR assay. TCRdb carries this immuneACCESS record with in-frame sequences only. Its versions omit some clonotypes, under half of them owing to an unresolved V gene in the studies checked, with the rest unexplained. Within this sample are some 160,000 clones, with about 94% of them counted one time only. The ten largest clonotypes hold around 8% of the sample. The trim is 6 bases for V and 1 base for J, with a gap of 15 bases between the germline ends. The CDR3 spans 15 residues, from the cysteine through the phenylalanine. The kept DNA is CDR3 alone, 45 bases in frame from the first base. In the germline V gene (reference sequence), CDR1 corresponds to MNHNY and CDR2 to SVGAGI.

This clonotype was obtained from a woman aged 40 to 50 in good health. The specimen was blood. The V and J segments used are TRBV6-6 and TRBJ1-1, and the D gene may be TRBD1, 6 bases matching. The DNA sequence is as follows: TGTGCCAGCAGCGGGACATTGGTAGGGAACACTGAAGCTTTCTTT. It translates as CASSGTLVGNTEAFF.